Described below is a single T cell receptor beta chain sequence and its context. Its target antigen remains unknown. No much larger clonotype is one base removed from it; base qualities were not supplied. These data originate in a study of T cells in lung cancer brain metastases (dated by TCRdb to 2016 to 2019). Turning to the overall study: Of the 20 or so patients, about 15 had a history of tobacco use, with a median of 40 pack-years. Of the approximately 22 patients, some 19 received no interval therapy between resection of the primary and resection of the metastasis. Median interval between primary and brain metastasis specimen acquisition was almost 350 days. In this study, the TCR beta CDR3 repertoires of fully resected primary non-small cell lung cancers were compared with those of paired brain metastases. The cohort comprised some 20 patients contributing 40 or so specimens, one primary lung lesion and one brain metastasis each. A median age at first diagnosis of over 55 years was recorded for the patients, of whom about nine were male and some twelve were female. DNA integrity number averaged roughly 3.9 in both primary and metastatic specimens, with no significant difference between sites.

Including the terminal cysteine and phenylalanine, the CDR3 comprises 14 residues. Only the CDR3 region is kept as DNA, spanning 42 bases read in frame from base 1. Looking up the germline V gene (reference sequence) yields CDR1 MNHNY and CDR2 SVGAGI. V drops 3 bases and J drops 2 bases, leaving 7 bases in between. On the study overall, not on this receptor specifically: Retrieval of the complete infiltrating T cell repertoire may have been prevented by DNA fragmentation in FFPE samples. Brain metastases had significantly fewer unique productive clones than paired primaries (median around 1,500 versus 4,400). Most clones were lesion-specific, with limited overlap between paired lesions (mean Morisita index roughly 0.25). In brain metastases, the ten most abundant clones accounted for a significantly larger fraction of the repertoire than in primaries, a finding that suggests clonal expansion. It was not possible to control for the effects of preoperative corticosteroids on T cell infiltration in brain metastases.

Patients had resection for either synchronous oligometastatic disease or delayed recurrence of a solitary brain metastasis. To avoid including cancers other than NSCLC, any patient with a history of multiple malignancies was excluded. Tumor areas were macrodissected from about 5 deparaffinized 10 um unstained sections guided by marked H&E slides. All specimens were fixed in formalin and embedded in paraffin (FFPE). The AllPrep DNA/RNA FFPE Kit was used to extract genomic DNA. Each sample received roughly 2.24 to 5.5 ug of genomic DNA as input, and the DNA input was kept equal within each pair of samples. TCR beta libraries were constructed with the immunoSEQ hsTCRbeta Kit, which uses multiplexed V and J gene primers in two PCR steps. Pooled libraries, together with positive and negative controls, were sequenced on an Illumina MiSeq with a 100-cycle paired-end protocol. On the study's bioinformatics: The immunoSEQ vendor processed the raw data into normalized, annotated TCR beta repertoire reports. Richness was defined as unique clones by nucleotide sequence, with iChao1 and Efron-Thisted estimators extrapolating total richness. Paired lesions were characterized and compared using Pielou's evenness, Simpson's index, top-ten clone proportional abundance, and the Morisita overlap index. TCRdb mirrors the immuneACCESS table, restricted to in-frame sequences. Some clones are absent from its copies; in checked studies, under half trace to an unresolved V gene, and the reason for the others is unknown. V and J calls and clone size come straight from that table; D and trimming were deduced from the DNA. This sample is represented by 5,600 or so clones; more than 75% of them were singletons. The top ten hold around 6.4% of the sample.

Recombination joined TRBV6-6 with TRBJ2-2, with the identity of the D gene unclear. Sequenced material: tumor tissue from a brain metastasis. The cell subset or site label for this specimen denotes: paired resected brain metastasis. The receptor was derived from a man aged 45-60 years with non-small cell lung cancer that had spread to the brain. The DNA sequence follows: TGTGCCAGCAGTTATAGAGCCAACACCGGGGAGCTGTTTTTT. This encodes CASSYRANTGELFF.